Listed here are 23 T cell receptor beta chains from one sample, sequenced in a study of T-cell memory formation after mild COVID-19. TCRdb recomputed calls from the 5' RACE reads with MiXCR, one row per CDR3 protein. This table holds about 560,000 distinct CDR3 sequences, more than 15% found once. Source material: PBMCs or a T cell subset sorted from them (not recorded which). The receptor source for this set is an adult woman who had mild COVID-19 (a few samples of this study predate the infection). Cell type and time point are not known.

The V and J genes are TRBV1 and TRBJ2-5; the table's D gene call, TRBD1, was not cross checked with the DNA. TRBV1 counts as a pseudogene. The CDR3 is made up of 14 amino acids. The CDR3 region is CTSTGKPVPETQYF. The CDR3 DNA reads as TGCACCAGCACTGGGAAGCCTGTTCCAGAGACCCAGTACTTC.

The chain recombines TRBV4-1 with TRBJ2-7; D tentatively fits TRBD1 or TRBD2 (6 bases each). With 4 bases removed from V and 5 bases from J, the gap between germline ends came to 18 bases. Germline V CDR1 and CDR2: MGHRA, YSYEKL. The CDR3 runs to 15 residues. CDR3 region: CASSLRTVGGHEQYF. In DNA form, the CDR3 reads TGCGCCAGCAGCCTCCGGACAGTGGGGGGCCACGAGCAGTACTTC.

In its sample, this clonotype was seen a few times. This chain connects TRBV19 to TRBJ1-2; the D gene is possibly TRBD1 (5 bases). V was clipped by 3 bases and J by 4 bases, with 15 bases between them. This CDR3 has 15 amino acids. Per the germline V gene, CDR1 is LNHDA and CDR2 is SQIVND (reference sequence). As DNA, the CDR3 is TGTGCCAGTAGTATGGCAGGGACCGGGGGCTATGGCTACACCTTC. As protein: CASSMAGTGGYGYTF.

V gene TRBV12-3 or TRBV12-4 combines with J gene TRBJ2-7; TRBD1 agrees at 9 bases. CDR3 size: 14 residues. The J segment lost 5 bases and the V segment lost 6 bases, leaving 8 bases of the junction unmatched. CDR3 sequence reads: CASRSGTGLDEQYF. CDR3 nucleotide sequence: TGTGCCAGCAGATCCGGGACAGGGCTCGACGAGCAGTACTTC.

This clonotype was detected only a few times. This chain joins TRBV20-1 and TRBJ2-1; 11 nucleotides match TRBD2. Germline CDR1 is DFQATT and CDR2 is SNEGSKA (reference sequence). V lost 6 bases to trimming and J lost 8 bases; unmatched junction nucleotides: 15. This CDR3 has 16 residues. Here the CDR3 DNA reads TGCAGTGCAGCCCCCCGGGGTAGCGGGGGGGCACATGAGCAGTTCTTC. It specifies CSAAPRGSGGAHEQFF.

This clonotype was seen repeatedly, ten times or more. The chain combines TRBV5-1 with TRBJ2-5; the D call may be TRBD1 or TRBD2 (6 bases each). V dropped 0 bases and J dropped 2 bases, with 11 bases sitting between them. The CDR3 has 15 residues. Germline-derived CDR1 and CDR2 are SGHRS and YFSETQ. As DNA, the CDR3 is TGCGCCAGCAGCTTGGCCGGGGGCGGACAAGAGACCCAGTACTTC. This codes for CASSLAGGGQETQYF.

In this sample, this clonotype turned up a few times. The gene calls are TRBV2 and TRBJ1-5; tentatively, D is TRBD1 (6 bases). Germline lookup yields CDR1 SNHLY and CDR2 FYNNEI. The CDR3 is 14 residues long. V lost 8 bases, J lost 6 bases, and 17 bases lay in between. In nucleotides, the CDR3 is TGTGCCAGCGGAGGACAGCTCGTAGTTCAGCCCCAGCATTTT. This gives the protein CASGGQLVVQPQHF.

This clonotype was counted ten times or more. The CDR3 sequence is CASSSSGQGGGLDGYTF. CDR3 nucleotides: TGTGCCAGCAGTTCCTCAGGACAGGGAGGGGGACTTGATGGCTACACCTTC. V is TRBV12-3 or TRBV12-4 and J is TRBJ1-2; TRBD1 agrees at 8 bases. The CDR3 consists of 17 residues. Germline trimming cut 4 bases from V and 6 bases from J; bases unmatched to any gene: 16.

This clonotype was observed a few times. The chain links TRBV10-3 to TRBJ2-3; D remains unclear. Per germline, CDR1 ENHRY and CDR2 SYGVKD. The CDR3 loop spans 15 amino acids. The germline V and J ends were trimmed by 2 bases and 0 bases, with 9 bases remaining between them. DNA for the CDR3: TGTGCCATCAGTGAGGCCAGCACTAGCACAGATACGCAGTATTTT. It specifies CAISEASTSTDTQYF.

The CDR3 DNA sequence: TGTGCCACCTCGGACAAATTTAATGAAAAACTGTTTTTT. This sequence encodes CATSDKFNEKLFF. V is TRBV10-3 and J is TRBJ1-4; D possibly corresponds to TRBD1 (5 bases). Trimming removed 10 bases from V and 4 bases from J, with 13 bases in between. The CDR3 extends over 13 amino acids. CDR1 and CDR2 from the germline V gene are ENHRY and SYGVKD.

V gene TRBV4-1 combines with J gene TRBJ2-7; TRBD1 aligns across 9 bases. The CDR3 spans 16 residues. Looked up from germline, CDR1 is MGHRA and CDR2 is YSYEKL. V trimming: 1 base; J trimming: 6 bases; junction bases outside the gene matches: 10. The CDR3 DNA sequence: TGCGCCAGCAGCCAAGGGCGGGGACAGGGTAATTTCGAGCAGTACTTC. It yields the protein CASSQGRGQGNFEQYF.

This clonotype occurred many times. The chain uses TRBV7-9 and TRBJ1-2; 8 bases are a match to TRBD1. After removal of 1 base from V and 2 bases from J, the junction contained 0 bases not matched to a gene. CDR1 SEHNR and CDR2 FQNEAQ come from the germline V gene (reference sequence). This CDR3 is built from 14 residues. The CDR3, as DNA: TGTGCCAGCAGCTTAGGGGACAGGAACTATGGCTACACCTTC. Its protein product is CASSLGDRNYGYTF.

This clonotype was observed a few times. The chain links TRBV7-9 to TRBJ1-4; D ambiguous. This CDR3 contains 14 residues. V was shortened by 5 bases and J by 5 bases, with 12 bases between the two germline ends. From germline, CDR1 is SEHNR and CDR2 FQNEAQ (reference sequence). In DNA, the CDR3 is TGTGCCAGCAGCCCCCCGGTAGGGAATGAAAAACTGTTTTTT. Amino acid sequence: CASSPPVGNEKLFF.

DNA of the CDR3: TGTGCCAGCCAGACAGGGGTGAGAGAGCAGTACTTC. Translating gives CASQTGVREQYF. The chain combines TRBV7-9 with TRBJ2-7, with TRBD1 identical over 8 bases. The germline V gene has CDR1 SEHNR and CDR2 FQNEAQ (reference sequence). V lost 8 bases, J lost 7 bases, and 7 bases stayed unmatched. The CDR3 is made up of 12 amino acids.

The V gene is TRBV7-9, the J gene TRBJ1-4; D may be TRBD1 (5 bases). V was trimmed by 4 bases and J by 8 bases, leaving 14 bases between them. The CDR3 runs 14 residues. Germline V gives CDR1 SEHNR, CDR2 FQNEAQ (reference sequence). The CDR3: CASSSPMGREKLFF. CDR3 DNA sequence: TGTGCCAGCAGCTCCCCCATGGGACGGGAAAAACTGTTTTTT.

The chain recombines TRBV15 with TRBJ2-5, with D unclear. V was cut by 0 bases and J by 5 bases, with 16 bases left in between. Germline CDR1 LNHNV, CDR2 YYDKDF (reference sequence). The CDR3 covers 16 residues. In DNA form, the CDR3 reads TGTGCCACCAGCAGAGATAAACCCTTAGGTGCGGAGACCCAGTACTTC. It yields the protein CATSRDKPLGAETQYF.

This chain uses TRBV20-1 with TRBJ2-3; D gene uncertain. The germline V gene has CDR1 DFQATT and CDR2 SNEGSKA (reference sequence). With 0 bases removed from V and 8 bases from J, the gap between germline ends came to 6 bases. CDR3 length: 11 amino acids. The DNA of the CDR3 is TGCAGTGCTAGAGATCCCCCTACGCAGTATTTT. Its translation: CSARDPPTQYF.

This chain connects TRBV10-3 to TRBJ2-3; TRBD2 agrees at 11 bases. The length of the CDR3 is 18 residues. With 6 bases clipped from V and 2 bases from J, the junction kept 13 bases outside the gene matches. Germline-derived CDR1 and CDR2 are ENHRY and SYGVKD. CDR3 DNA sequence: TGTGCCATCAGCGATCCGGGACTAGCGGAGACAACCACAGATACGCAGTATTTT. As protein: CAISDPGLAETTTDTQYF.

This clonotype was observed a few times. This chain uses TRBV7-3 with TRBJ1-1; D is ambiguous. The V and J ends lost 3 bases and 0 bases respectively, with 14 bases between them. The CDR3 spans 16 residues. The germline gives CDR1 SGHTA, CDR2 FQGTGA. The CDR3 reads CASSFIPVSMNTEAFF. CDR3 DNA: TGTGCCAGCAGCTTTATTCCAGTCTCGATGAACACTGAAGCTTTCTTT.

The rearrangement joins TRBV12-3 or TRBV12-4 to TRBJ2-4; the match to TRBD1 covers 10 bases. Trimming took 6 bases from V and 7 from J; bases not matched to a gene: 9. This CDR3 is built from 15 residues. This CDR3 reads CASSPAGTGVNIQYF. CDR3 bases: TGTGCCAGCAGCCCCGCAGGGACAGGGGTCAACATTCAGTACTTC.

CDR3 nucleotide sequence: TGTGCCAGCAGTCATAGCGGGGCTGACACCGGGGAGCTGTTTTTT. Translation gives CASSHSGADTGELFF. The chain couples TRBV2 to TRBJ2-2; TRBD2 aligns across 8 bases. Trimming removed 5 bases from V and 3 bases from J; junction bases left unmatched: 5. Germline CDR1 is SNHLY and CDR2 is FYNNEI. The CDR3 runs to 15 residues.

This chain's CDR3 is CASSSRQGLYEQYF. Written as DNA, the CDR3 is TGCGCCAGCAGCTCGAGACAGGGACTCTACGAGCAGTACTTC. The genes are TRBV5-1 and TRBJ2-7, with a weak D call TRBD1 (7 bases). CDR3 length: 14 residues. The V and J ends lost 3 bases and 3 bases respectively, with 13 bases between them. Germline V gene sequence: CDR1 SGHRS, CDR2 YFSETQ.

The chain has TRBV20-1 and TRBJ1-1, with 7 bases lining up with TRBD1. Trimming removed 6 bases from V and 4 bases from J; junction bases left unmatched: 8. CDR3 length: 13 residues. The germline gives CDR1 DFQATT, CDR2 SNEGSKA (reference sequence). The DNA of the CDR3 is TGCAGTGCCAAGTTAACAGGGGTCACTGAAGCTTTCTTT. It translates to CSAKLTGVTEAFF.